This T cell receptor beta chain was sequenced in a study of Graves' ophthalmopathy and Graves' hyperthyroidism. RNA transcripts yielded amplified TCR beta CDR3 regions. HTBI-primed RT-PCR formed the first round, and a multiplex PCR formed the second. In TCRdb, the multiplex PCR reads were re-called with MiXCR into one record per CDR3 protein. The profile covers approximately 640,000 distinct CDR3 sequences, with about 41% appearing a single time and 3.3% taken by the ten largest. Among the exclusions were patients with other autoimmune diseases, uncontrolled infections, pregnancy or lactation. The source of this sequence is an adult man with Graves' ophthalmopathy. The sequencing sample was made of peripheral blood.

The CDR3 reads CASTGTDHTGELFF. Here the CDR3 DNA reads TGCGCCAGCACCGGGACAGACCACACCGGGGAGCTGTTTTTT. V gene TRBV5-1 combines with J gene TRBJ2-2; 7 nucleotides align to TRBD1. The trim removed 6 bases at V and 3 bases at J, leaving 5 bases unmatched. Germline CDR1 reads SGHRS; CDR2 reads YFSETQ. This CDR3 is 14 amino acids long.